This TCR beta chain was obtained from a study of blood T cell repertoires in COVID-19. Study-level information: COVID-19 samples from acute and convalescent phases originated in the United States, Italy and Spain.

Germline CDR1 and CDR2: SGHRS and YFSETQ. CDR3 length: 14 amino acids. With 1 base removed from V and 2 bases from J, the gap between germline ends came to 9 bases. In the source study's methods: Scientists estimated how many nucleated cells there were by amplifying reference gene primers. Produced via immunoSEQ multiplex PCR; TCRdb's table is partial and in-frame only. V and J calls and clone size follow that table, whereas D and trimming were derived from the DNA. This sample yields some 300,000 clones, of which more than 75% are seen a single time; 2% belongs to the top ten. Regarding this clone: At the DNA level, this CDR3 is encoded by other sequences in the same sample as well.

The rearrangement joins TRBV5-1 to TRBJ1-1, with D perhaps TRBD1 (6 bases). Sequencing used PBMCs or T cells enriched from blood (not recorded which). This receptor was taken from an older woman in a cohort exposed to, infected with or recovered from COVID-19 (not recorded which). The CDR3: CASSLLGANTEAFF. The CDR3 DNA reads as TGCGCCAGCAGCTTGCTGGGGGCAAACACTGAAGCTTTCTTT.